These 16 T cell receptor beta chains came from one sample sequenced in a study of blood T cell repertoires in COVID-19. The method was immunoSEQ multiplex PCR; TCRdb's version includes in-frame clones alone and lacks a portion of them. The table has roughly 400,000 clones, approximately 90% seen once. The sample comprised PBMCs or T cells enriched from blood (not recorded which). These receptors were obtained from a woman between 18 and 30 years old who had been exposed to COVID-19.

CDR3 bases: TGTGCCAGCAGCTTACCTATCCGGTCCTACGAGCAGTACTTC. Amino acids: CASSLPIRSYEQYF. The rearrangement joins TRBV7-8 to TRBJ2-7; unclear D gene. Germline-derived CDR1 and CDR2 are SGHVS and FQNEAQ. Trimming left V 2 bases short and J 1 base short, with 9 bases between. This CDR3 region has 14 residues.

J is TRBJ2-1 and V is TRBV19, with 13 bases that match TRBD2. The germline V gene encodes CDR1 LNHDA and CDR2 SQIVND (reference sequence). After removal of 6 bases from V and 8 bases from J, the junction contained 13 bases not matched to a gene. The CDR3 covers 17 residues. This chain's CDR3 is CASRHLRTSGSRDEQFF. CDR3 sequence (DNA): TGTGCCAGTAGGCACTTACGGACTAGCGGGAGTAGGGATGAGCAGTTCTTC.

The CDR3 spells CASSLVGTRGSTQYF. The CDR3 nucleotides read TGTGCCAGCAGCTTGGTTGGGACTAGAGGGTCGACCCAGTACTTC. The chain joins TRBV5-4 to TRBJ2-5; 8 nucleotides line up with TRBD2. The CDR3 totals 15 residues. Germline trimming cut 0 bases from V and 7 bases from J; bases unmatched to any gene: 8. The V gene's germline CDR1 is SGHNT and CDR2 YYREEE (reference sequence).

The chain combines TRBV5-1 with TRBJ2-3, with 10 positions matching TRBD2. The CDR3 has 16 amino acids. Germline V CDR1 and CDR2: SGHRS, YFSETQ. V was pared by 1 base and J by 0 bases, with 2 bases of the junction left unmatched. CDR3: CASSLILAGSTDTQYF. CDR3 nucleotide sequence: TGCGCCAGCAGCTTGATACTAGCGGGGAGCACAGATACGCAGTATTTT. Variable domain in full (rest from reference TRBV5-1 and TRBJ2-3): KAGVTQTPRYLIKTRGQQVTLSCSPISGHRSVSWYQQTPGQGLQFLFEYFSETQRNKGNFPGRFSGRQFSNSRSEMNVSTLELGDSALYLCASSLILAGSTDTQYFGPGTRLTVL.

The J gene is TRBJ1-5, the V gene TRBV11-2; D is perhaps TRBD1 (5 bases). The germline V gene encodes CDR1 SGHAT and CDR2 FQNNGV. The V gene lost 4 bases and the J gene lost 5 bases, with 9 bases spanning the gap. This CDR3 has 13 amino acids. CDR3 sequence reads: CASSSQTDQPQHF. CDR3 nucleotide sequence: TGTGCCAGCAGCTCGCAGACAGATCAGCCCCAGCATTTT.

V gene TRBV27 combines with J gene TRBJ2-7; D is perhaps TRBD2 (5 bases). Trimming stripped 3 bases from V and 6 bases from J, with 9 bases between. The CDR3 covers 12 residues. Germline CDR1 reads MNHEY; CDR2 reads SMNVEV (reference sequence). This CDR3 is CASSFGSGEQYF. CDR3 DNA sequence: TGTGCCAGCAGTTTTGGGAGCGGCGAGCAGTACTTC.

The V call is TRBV12-3 or TRBV12-4, the J call TRBJ2-1; perhaps TRBD2 as D (6 bases). Trimming pared 4 bases from V and 15 bases from J, leaving 13 bases between. This CDR3 is built from 11 residues. CDR3 nucleotide sequence: TGTGCCAGCAGTTCCCTAGCGAGGAGGTTCTTC. This encodes CASSSLARRFF.

This chain uses TRBV3-1 (or the pseudogene TRBV3-2) with TRBJ2-7, with a weak D call TRBD1 (6 bases). The CDR3 has 13 residues. Trimming cost V 6 bases and J 3 bases, with 12 bases left between them. The V gene's germline CDR1 is LGHDT and CDR2 YNNKEL (reference sequence). The chain's CDR3 is CASRQGSFYEQYF. CDR3 nucleotides: TGTGCCAGCAGACAGGGATCATTCTACGAGCAGTACTTC.

The chain links TRBV14 to TRBJ1-2; 8 bases fit TRBD1. The CDR3 is made up of 15 amino acids. Germline CDR1 SGHDN, CDR2 FVKESK. V dropped 0 bases and J dropped 4; count of bases not matched to a gene: 4. DNA for the CDR3: TGTGCCAGCAGCCAAGAGCCGGGACAGGTCTATGGCTACACCTTC. Its translation is CASSQEPGQVYGYTF.

The chain links TRBV20-1 to TRBJ1-4, with a possible D match to TRBD1 (5 bases). CDR3 length: 18 amino acids. Looked up from germline, CDR1 is DFQATT and CDR2 is SNEGSKA (reference sequence). Deletions cut 3 bases from V and 0 bases from J, with 20 bases between. The CDR3 is CSASSKGFGGATNEKLFF. Here the CDR3 DNA reads TGCAGTGCTAGTAGTAAGGGGTTTGGTGGGGCAACTAATGAAAAACTGTTTTTT.

The V and J genes are TRBV3-1 (or the pseudogene TRBV3-2) and TRBJ2-5; D possibly corresponds to TRBD2 (7 bases). The CDR3 is made up of 15 amino acids. V lost 1 base, J lost 5 bases, and 14 bases lay in between. CDR1 LGHDT and CDR2 YNNKEL come from the germline V gene (reference sequence). The CDR3 DNA follows: TGTGCCAGCAGCCAAGCGGGGGCGGGAGTGGAGACCCAGTACTTC. This gives the protein CASSQAGAGVETQYF.

This chain links TRBV19 with TRBJ2-7, with 9 bases aligning to TRBD2. V was clipped by 5 bases and J by 0 bases; unmatched bases: 5. This CDR3 has 15 residues. Germline loops: CDR1 LNHDA, CDR2 SQIVND (reference sequence). The CDR3 nucleotides are TGTGCCAGTAGTCCGACTAGCGGTAACTCCTACGAGCAGTACTTC. It translates to CASSPTSGNSYEQYF.

CDR3 coding DNA: TGTGCCAGTAGCGGGGGGGACACAAATCAGCCCCAGCATTTT. This translates into CASSGGDTNQPQHF. This rearrangement joins TRBV19 to TRBJ1-5; maybe TRBD1 (6 bases). Germline-derived CDR1 and CDR2 are LNHDA and SQIVND (reference sequence). Deletions cut 6 bases from V and 4 bases from J, with 13 bases between. This CDR3 spans 14 amino acids.

This chain uses TRBV13 with TRBJ2-1; 8 bases line up with TRBD1. CDR1 and CDR2 (germline): PRHDT, FYEKMQ (reference sequence). Unmatched junction bases numbered 4, after V lost 0 bases and J lost 3 bases. This CDR3 is built from 16 residues. The CDR3 reads CASSLGATGGYNEQFF. CDR3 in DNA: TGTGCCAGCAGCTTAGGGGCAACAGGGGGCTACAATGAGCAGTTCTTC.

Only one count was recorded for this clone. The J gene is TRBJ1-5, the V gene TRBV28, with 8 bases identical to TRBD1. CDR3 length equals 17 residues. The germline gives CDR1 MDHEN, CDR2 SYDVKM. V lost 7 bases and J lost 1; bases outside the gene matches: 12. The CDR3 protein is CASNVGGRGQSNQPQHF. For the CDR3, the DNA is TGTGCCAGCAACGTAGGGGGCAGGGGGCAGAGCAATCAGCCCCAGCATTTT.

The rearrangement links TRBV19 to TRBJ2-1, with TRBD2 matching over 7 bases. With V trimmed by 5 bases and J by 0 bases, 10 bases remained unmatched. Germline CDR1 LNHDA, CDR2 SQIVND (reference sequence). The CDR3 consists of 17 residues. CDR3 bases: TGTGCCAGTAGTCGAACTAGCGCCCAGAGCTCCTACAATGAGCAGTTCTTC. It codes for CASSRTSAQSSYNEQFF.